This is a list of T cell receptor beta chains from one sample in a study of blood T cell repertoires in COVID-19. Sequencing was performed with immunoSEQ multiplex PCR; in TCRdb, only in-frame clones are kept and a portion is missing. The profile covers about 180,000 clones, with 88% appearing a single time and roughly 9% taken by the ten largest. Source material: PBMCs or T cells enriched from blood (not recorded which). The receptor set was obtained from a woman aged 18-29 years who had recovered from COVID-19. Each CDR3 is given with its conserved first and last residue. D genes are given only for firm matches. For some rows the clone size is stated as once, few or many, or as a class when expanded; others skip it.

TRBD1,TRBJ1-3,NA,TRBV2,CASIGQGGNTIYF,TGTGCCAGCATAGGACAGGGTGGAAACACCATATATTTT
NA,TRBJ1-1,NA,TRBV18,CASSPADRSNTEAFF,TGTGCCAGCTCACCGGCGGACAGATCTAACACTGAAGCTTTCTTT
TRBD2,TRBJ2-3,NA,TRBV30,CAWSVLTSGGEDTQYF,TGTGCCTGGAGTGTACTCACTAGCGGGGGGGAGGATACGCAGTATTTT
TRBD2,TRBJ2-3,NA,TRBV19,CASRPEGLGSGGADTQYF,TGTGCCAGTAGACCTGAAGGGCTAGGTAGCGGGGGTGCAGATACGCAGTATTTT
TRBD1,TRBJ1-1,once,TRBV30,CAWSAKEALGTGVFPYNTEAFF,TGTGCCTGGAGTGCCAAGGAGGCTTTGGGGACAGGGGTCTTCCCCTATAACACTGAAGCTTTCTTT
NA,TRBJ2-7,NA,TRBV5-1,CASSLVGQRVSYEQYF,TGCGCCAGCAGCTTGGTAGGCCAGCGGGTTTCCTACGAGCAGTACTTC
NA,TRBJ2-1,NA,TRBV6-5,CASSQTRSSYNEQFF,TGTGCCAGCAGTCAGACTAGGAGCTCCTACAATGAGCAGTTCTTC
TRBD1,TRBJ1-2,NA,TRBV11-3,CASSLEQGVSRAPNYGYTF,TGTGCCAGCAGCTTAGAGCAGGGGGTCAGTCGGGCCCCTAACTATGGCTACACCTTC
TRBD1,TRBJ1-1,once,TRBV5-8,CASSQRQGMNTEAFF,TGTGCCAGCAGCCAAAGACAGGGGATGAACACTGAAGCTTTCTTT
NA,TRBJ2-4,NA,TRBV2,CASSVPGYKNIQYF,TGTGCCAGCAGTGTACCGGGGTATAAAAACATTCAGTACTTC
TRBD1,TRBJ1-5,NA,TRBV19,CASREGAGNQPQHF,TGTGCCAGTAGGGAGGGGGCGGGCAATCAGCCCCAGCATTTT
TRBD1,TRBJ2-7,NA,TRBV5-6,CASSHDRGKVGEQYF,TGTGCCAGCAGTCATGACAGGGGAAAAGTCGGCGAGCAGTACTTC
TRBD2,TRBJ2-5,NA,TRBV5-1,CASSLAVAGGTQYF,TGCGCCAGCAGCTTGGCCGTTGCGGGGGGGACCCAGTACTTC
NA,TRBJ1-1,NA,TRBV18,CASSQARDRGTEAFF,TGTGCCAGCTCACAGGCTAGGGATCGGGGGACTGAAGCTTTCTTT
NA,TRBJ2-7,NA,TRBV7-8,CASSLVPSYEQYF,TGTGCCAGCAGCTTAGTCCCATCCTACGAGCAGTACTTC
TRBD1,TRBJ2-7,NA,TRBV5-1,CASSPPGQISYEQYF,TGCGCCAGCAGCCCCCCGGGACAGATTTCCTACGAGCAGTACTTC
TRBD1,TRBJ1-2,NA,TRBV19,CASSVGTEFAYGYTF,TGTGCCAGTAGTGTTGGGACAGAATTTGCATATGGCTACACCTTC
TRBD2,TRBJ2-1,NA,TRBV5-4,CASSLDSGRAGEQFF,TGTGCCAGCAGCTTGGATAGCGGGAGGGCCGGTGAGCAGTTCTTC
NA,TRBJ2-3,NA,TRBV5-4,CASTSSGVSTDTQYF,TGTGCCAGCACGTCCTCGGGGGTTAGCACAGATACGCAGTATTTT
TRBD2,TRBJ2-5,NA,TRBV2,CASSEAGATETQYF,TGTGCCAGCAGTGAGGCGGGAGCTACGGAGACCCAGTACTTC
TRBD1,TRBJ1-1,once,TRBV27,CASTQPGQQAFF,TGTGCCAGCACCCAGCCGGGACAGCAAGCTTTCTTT
TRBD1,TRBJ2-5,NA,TRBV2,CASSSQGQETQYF,TGTGCCAGCAGTTCACAGGGGCAAGAGACCCAGTACTTC
TRBD1,TRBJ1-1,NA,TRBV29-1,CSVATGTGATEAFF,TGCAGCGTTGCGACCGGGACAGGGGCCACTGAAGCTTTCTTT
NA,TRBJ2-2,NA,TRBV10-1,CASSRFSTGELFF,TGCGCCAGCTCCCGTTTTTCCACCGGGGAGCTGTTTTTT
NA,TRBJ2-1,NA,TRBV3-1/TRBV3-2,CASSYRYTGVDEQFF,TGTGCCAGCAGTTACCGTTATACCGGGGTGGATGAGCAGTTCTTC
TRBD2,TRBJ2-7,NA,TRBV5-1,CASSQSGRVDEQYF,TGCGCCAGCAGTCAGAGCGGGAGAGTGGACGAGCAGTACTTC
TRBD1,TRBJ1-2,NA,TRBV19,CATKSRPGQGMDGYTF,TGTGCCACTAAATCCAGACCGGGACAGGGTATGGATGGCTACACCTTC
NA,TRBJ2-1,once,TRBV21-1,CASSISPAGGALSEQFF,TGTGCCAGCAGCATTTCGCCGGCAGGGGGCGCTTTGAGTGAGCAGTTCTTC
TRBD1,TRBJ1-5,NA,TRBV9,CASSVGQHSNQPQHF,TGTGCCAGCAGCGTGGGACAGCATAGCAATCAGCCCCAGCATTTT
TRBD1,TRBJ1-5,NA,TRBV6-5,CASSRGPGGGQPQHF,TGTGCCAGCAGTCGAGGGCCAGGGGGCGGCCAGCCCCAGCATTTT
TRBD1,TRBJ2-5,few,TRBV4-1,CASSQDRGTAQYF,TGCGCCAGCAGCCAGGACAGGGGGACGGCCCAGTACTTC
NA,TRBJ1-2,NA,TRBV10-1,CASNGQGYTF,TGCGCCAGCAACGGTCAAGGCTACACCTTC
NA,TRBJ2-7,NA,TRBV14,CASSQDLQDRAYVQYF,TGTGCCAGCAGCCAAGATCTTCAGGACAGAGCCTACGTGCAGTACTTC
TRBD1,TRBJ1-6,NA,TRBV28,CASSFGTGVSPLHF,TGTGCCAGCAGTTTCGGGACAGGGGTTTCACCCCTCCACTTT
NA,TRBJ2-1,NA,TRBV12-3/TRBV12-4,CASSSYNEQFF,TGTGCCAGCAGTTCATACAATGAGCAGTTCTTC
TRBD2,TRBJ2-5,NA,TRBV6-1,CASSESRGGYQETQYF,TGTGCCAGCAGTGAATCTCGGGGGGGTTACCAAGAGACCCAGTACTTC
NA,TRBJ2-5,NA,TRBV11-1,CASSLDRVGETQYF,TGTGCCAGCAGCTTAGACAGGGTGGGAGAGACCCAGTACTTC
NA,TRBJ1-1,NA,TRBV7-2,CASCPLRGLNTEAFF,TGTGCCAGCTGCCCCCTTAGGGGTCTCAACACTGAAGCTTTCTTT
TRBD1,TRBJ2-7,NA,TRBV6-4,CASSRDRDSYEQYF,TGTGCCAGCAGTCGGGACAGAGACTCCTACGAGCAGTACTTC
NA,TRBJ2-5,once,TRBV4-2,CASSQDHGSRGTQYF,TGTGCCAGCAGCCAAGATCATGGGTCGCGCGGGACCCAGTACTTC
NA,TRBJ2-7,NA,TRBV7-9,CASSFNEGSYEQYF,TGTGCCAGCAGCTTTAACGAGGGCTCCTACGAGCAGTACTTC
NA,TRBJ2-7,few,TRBV30,CAWSSQASYEQYF,TGTGCCTGGAGTTCCCAGGCTTCCTACGAGCAGTACTTC
NA,TRBJ1-4,NA,TRBV5-5,CASSLSVGRTNEKLFF,TGTGCCAGCAGCTTGAGTGTGGGGAGAACTAATGAAAAACTGTTTTTT
NA,TRBJ1-3,NA,TRBV18,CASSPRFFSGNTIYF,TGTGCCAGCTCACCTCGGTTCTTCTCTGGAAACACCATATATTTT
TRBD2,TRBJ2-7,NA,TRBV6-5,CAIAQGLAEQYEQYF,TGTGCCATTGCACAGGGACTAGCGGAACAATACGAGCAGTACTTC
NA,TRBJ1-3,NA,TRBV19,CASTPFRSLVADTIYF,TGTGCCAGTACCCCTTTCAGAAGCTTGGTTGCGGACACCATATATTTT